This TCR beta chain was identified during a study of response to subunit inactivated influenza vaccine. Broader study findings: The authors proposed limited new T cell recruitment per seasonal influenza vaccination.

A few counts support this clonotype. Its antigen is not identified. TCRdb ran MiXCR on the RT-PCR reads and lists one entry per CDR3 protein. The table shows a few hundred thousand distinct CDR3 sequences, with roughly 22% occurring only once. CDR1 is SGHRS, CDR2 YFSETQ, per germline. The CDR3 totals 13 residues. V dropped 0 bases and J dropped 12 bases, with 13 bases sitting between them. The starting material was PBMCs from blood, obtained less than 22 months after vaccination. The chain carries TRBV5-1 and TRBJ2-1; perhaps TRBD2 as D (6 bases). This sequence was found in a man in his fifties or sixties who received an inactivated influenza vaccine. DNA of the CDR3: TGCGCCAGCAGCTTGGACGACCCCGGGGGGCAGTTCTTC. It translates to CASSLDDPGGQFF.